This T cell receptor beta chain was identified in a study of T cell changes during pregnancy in multiple sclerosis. This CDR3 region has 16 residues. The V end was cut by 1 base, the J end by 1 base, with 13 bases between. The germline CDR1 and CDR2 sequences are LGHNA and YSLEER. Clones were read by immunoSEQ multiplex PCR, and TCRdb kept only the in-frame ones, dropping some. The table records about 110,000 clones, around 92% of them present only once. The source was peripheral blood, collected in the third trimester of pregnancy. The TCR comes from a female donor in good health, enrolled as a control in a pregnancy study. This rearrangement joins TRBV4-3 to TRBJ1-2; perhaps TRBD1 as D (6 bases). The CDR3 DNA sequence: TGCGCCAGCAGCCAAGGAAGCGGGACACTTAACTATGGCTACACCTTC. Its protein is CASSQGSGTLNYGYTF.